The 15 T cell receptor beta chains reported below all come from one sample, sequenced in a study of control samples from healthy donors and cancer patients (dated by TCRdb to about 2020). The method behind the library was the immunoSEQ multiplex PCR assay. The clones in this table, taken by TCRdb from immuneACCESS, are in-frame only. Not every clone is retained; where verified, under half of the shortfall comes from an unresolved V gene, and the cause of the rest is unknown. This sample gives fewer than 95,000 clones in total; around 86% of them show up just once. 1.3% of the sample goes to the ten largest clones. The specimen sequenced was blood. All receptors come from a woman aged 50 to 65 in good health.

This chain joins TRBV19 and TRBJ2-1, with D possibly TRBD2 on 6 matching bases. Germline CDR1 reads LNHDA; CDR2 reads SQIVND (reference sequence). This CDR3 region has 16 residues. V lost 4 bases, J lost 7 bases, and 20 bases lay in between. In DNA, the CDR3 is TGTGCCAGTAGTACCCGACTAGTGGGAGAGGGGAATGAGCAGTTCTTC. As protein: CASSTRLVGEGNEQFF.

The chain recombines TRBV20-1 with TRBJ1-4; D not certain. V was pared by 6 bases and J by 5 bases, with 4 bases between. Looked up from germline, CDR1 is DFQATT and CDR2 is SNEGSKA (reference sequence). The length of the CDR3 is 10 residues. CDR3: CSAKNEKLFF. The CDR3 bases are TGCAGTGCAAAGAATGAAAAACTGTTTTTT.

This clone was recorded only once. The chain joins TRBV23-1 to TRBJ2-6; D gene uncertain. TRBV23-1 is an open reading frame, and its role is uncertain. V was shortened by 4 bases and J by 4 bases, with 5 bases between the two germline ends. This CDR3 has 13 residues. The CDR3 here is CASSLPGANVLTF. The CDR3 DNA is TGCGCCAGCAGTCTTCCCGGGGCCAACGTCCTGACTTTC.

This chain joins TRBV3-1 (or the pseudogene TRBV3-2) and TRBJ2-2; D uncertain. The CDR3 has 13 amino acids. The germline V gene encodes CDR1 LGHDT and CDR2 YNNKEL (reference sequence). Trimming shortened V by 1 base and J by 5 bases, and 5 bases separated the two germline ends. The CDR3 region is CASSQVGTGELFF. The CDR3 DNA reads as TGTGCCAGCAGCCAAGTTGGGACCGGGGAGCTGTTTTTT.

This chain links TRBV18 with TRBJ2-5, with D perhaps TRBD1 (5 bases). CDR3 size: 13 residues. Germline V gene lookup returns CDR1 KGHSH and CDR2 LQKENI. V was cut by 3 bases and J by 7 bases, with 12 bases left in between. DNA of the CDR3: TGTGCCAGCTCACCGGGGCCATGGGGGACCCAGTACTTC. Amino acids: CASSPGPWGTQYF. The full variable domain, in which reference TRBV18 and TRBJ2-5 provide the parts outside the CDR3, is NAGVMQNPRHLVRRRGQEARLRCSPMKGHSHVYWYRQLPEEGLKFMVYLQKENIIDESGMPKERFSAEFPKEGPSILRIQQVVRGDSAAYFCASSPGPWGTQYFGPGTRLLVL.

This sequence joins TRBV12-5 and TRBJ1-1; 10 bases agree with TRBD1. The CDR3 runs 20 residues. Germline trimming cut 0 bases from V and 2 bases from J; bases unmatched to any gene: 15. CDR1 is LGHNT and CDR2 is FRNRAP in the germline V gene. CDR3 DNA sequence: TGTGCTAGTGGTTTGGTACAATTGACAGGGGGCGCGCATCGAAACACTGAAGCTTTCTTT. Residues: CASGLVQLTGGAHRNTEAFF.

This clone has a single count. V gene TRBV6-6 combines with J gene TRBJ1-5; D not resolved. The CDR3 contains 13 residues. Per germline, CDR1 MNHNY and CDR2 SVGAGI (reference sequence). V shed 2 bases and J shed 5 bases, with 7 bases lying between them. The chain's CDR3 is CASSYVGDQPQHF. Written as DNA, the CDR3 is TGTGCCAGCAGTTACGTGGGAGATCAGCCCCAGCATTTT.

A remark on this clone: Other DNA sequences in the sample encode the same CDR3. The chain carries TRBV11-3 and TRBJ2-5; no clear D. Per germline, CDR1 SGHNT and CDR2 YENEEA. This CDR3 spans 11 amino acids. V gave up 3 bases and J gave up 2 bases, with 1 base separating them. CDR3: CASSLQETQYF. The CDR3 DNA sequence: TGTGCCAGCAGCTTGCAAGAGACCCAGTACTTC.

In this sample, this clone turned up once. The rearrangement links TRBV18 to TRBJ2-7; 12 bases are a match to TRBD2. Germline-derived CDR1 and CDR2 are KGHSH and LQKENI. The CDR3 has 15 residues. With V trimmed by 2 bases and J by 5 bases, 4 bases remained unmatched. As DNA, the CDR3 is TGTGCCAGCTCACCATTGACTAGCGGGAGCCACGAGCAGTACTTC. The encoded protein is CASSPLTSGSHEQYF.

This clone has only one observation. V gene TRBV6-5 combines with J gene TRBJ2-1, with D perhaps given as TRBD1 or TRBD2 (5 bases each). CDR1 and CDR2 (germline): MNHEY, SVGAGI. Trimming left V 2 bases short and J 3 bases short, with 8 bases between. This CDR3 is 14 amino acids long. DNA of the CDR3: TGTGCCAGCAGTTACGGGGGAAACTACAATGAGCAGTTCTTC. Translating gives CASSYGGNYNEQFF.

The gene calls are TRBV2 and TRBJ1-6; D uncertain. The CDR3 has 15 residues. Trimming cost V 6 bases and J 0 bases, with 9 bases left between them. Looked up from germline, CDR1 is SNHLY and CDR2 is FYNNEI. CDR3: CASSPRSSYNSPLHF. The CDR3 region has the DNA TGTGCCAGCAGCCCCAGGAGCTCCTATAATTCACCCCTCCACTTT.

The V call is TRBV15, the J call TRBJ2-5; no clear D. The CDR3 totals 15 residues. The V end lost 1 base, the J end lost 2 bases, and 11 bases lay between the germline ends. Looked up from germline, CDR1 is LNHNV and CDR2 is YYDKDF (reference sequence). For the CDR3, the DNA is TGTGCCACCAGCAGAGCTCCCAGGCCTCAAGAGACCCAGTACTTC. Translated: CATSRAPRPQETQYF.

This chain joins TRBV7-6 and TRBJ1-1; TRBD1 agrees at 10 bases. The CDR3 extends over 22 amino acids. CDR1 SGHVS and CDR2 FNYEAQ come from the germline V gene. Trimming cost V 4 bases and J 2 bases; bases outside gene matches: 25. The CDR3 DNA reads as TGTGCCAGCAGCTCCCCCAGCCAGGACAGGGGGACGGGGTCCGTTGGCAACACTGAAGCTTTCTTT. As protein: CASSSPSQDRGTGSVGNTEAFF.

J is TRBJ2-2 and V is TRBV5-4; 10 positions agree with TRBD2. Germline CDR1 and CDR2: SGHNT and YYREEE (reference sequence). Trimming removed 4 bases from V and 3 bases from J; junction bases left unmatched: 12. The length of the CDR3 is 18 residues. This chain's CDR3 is CASSPSVVAGGHTGELFF. CDR3 coding DNA: TGTGCCAGCAGCCCTTCTGTCGTAGCGGGAGGACACACCGGGGAGCTGTTTTTT.

V usage is TRBV6-5 and J usage is TRBJ2-5; D assignment may be TRBD1 or TRBD2 (6 bases each). V gave up 4 bases and J gave up 5 bases, with 14 bases separating them. Per the germline V gene, CDR1 is MNHEY and CDR2 is SVGAGI. This CDR3 region has 14 residues. In DNA form, the CDR3 reads TGTGCCAGCAGTTCGGGGGCCACAGGGGAGACCCAGTACTTC. Translation gives CASSSGATGETQYF.